These T cell receptor beta chains were read from a single sample in a study of T cell responses to AZD1222 COVID-19 vaccine. Produced via immunoSEQ multiplex PCR; TCRdb's table is partial and in-frame only. The data show under 140,000 clones, just under 95% seen once. Sample: peripheral blood, taken 28 days after the second AZD1222 dose. These receptors came from an adult who received the AZD1222 COVID-19 vaccine. CDR3s include the opening cysteine and the closing phenylalanine or tryptophan. Fields, in order: V gene, clone size, J gene, D gene, CDR3 DNA, CDR3 protein. D genes are given only for firm matches. Clone size is not always given. Where it is, it says once, few, many or a class for expanded clones.

v_call: TRBV7-8; clone_size: NA; j_call: TRBJ1-5; d_call: NA; cdr3_nt: TGTGCCAGCAGCCCCAGCGGGAGGGGAAGTCTCAATCAGCCCCAGCATTTT; cdr3_aa: CASSPSGRGSLNQPQHF
v_call: TRBV24-1; clone_size: NA; j_call: TRBJ2-7; d_call: TRBD1; cdr3_nt: TGTGCCACCAGTGACGCCGGGACAGACTACGAGCAGTACTTC; cdr3_aa: CATSDAGTDYEQYF
v_call: TRBV4-2; clone_size: NA; j_call: TRBJ2-1; d_call: NA; cdr3_nt: TGTGCCAGCAGCCAAACGCCAGGGGCCTACAATGAGCAGTTCTTC; cdr3_aa: CASSQTPGAYNEQFF
v_call: TRBV27; clone_size: NA; j_call: TRBJ2-5; d_call: TRBD1; cdr3_nt: TGTGCCAGCAGTTTATCCGGGACAGGGGTTCGCCAGGAGACCCAGTACTTC; cdr3_aa: CASSLSGTGVRQETQYF
v_call: TRBV7-2; clone_size: once; j_call: TRBJ2-3; d_call: NA; cdr3_nt: TGTGCCAGCACCCCCCGGGCCATGGACACAGATACGCAGTATTTT; cdr3_aa: CASTPRAMDTDTQYF
v_call: TRBV19; clone_size: NA; j_call: TRBJ1-2; d_call: NA; cdr3_nt: TGTGCCAGTAGTTCATACAACTATGGCTACACCTTC; cdr3_aa: CASSSYNYGYTF
v_call: TRBV5-1; clone_size: NA; j_call: TRBJ1-2; d_call: TRBD1; cdr3_nt: TGCGCCAGCAGACGGGACAGCGGCTCCTACACCTTC; cdr3_aa: CASRRDSGSYTF
v_call: TRBV7-2; clone_size: NA; j_call: TRBJ2-5; d_call: NA; cdr3_nt: TGTGCCAGCAGCTTAGCCCACCAAGAGACCCAGTACTTC; cdr3_aa: CASSLAHQETQYF
v_call: TRBV7-9; clone_size: NA; j_call: TRBJ2-2; d_call: NA; cdr3_nt: TGTGCCAGCAGCCTCATACCCCTTAACCCGAACACCGGGGAGCTGTTTTTT; cdr3_aa: CASSLIPLNPNTGELFF
v_call: TRBV7-8; clone_size: NA; j_call: TRBJ1-1; d_call: NA; cdr3_nt: TGTGCCAGCAGCCAGGGACCAGGCACTGAAGCTTTCTTT; cdr3_aa: CASSQGPGTEAFF
v_call: TRBV9; clone_size: once; j_call: TRBJ2-5; d_call: NA; cdr3_nt: TGTGCCAGCAGCGTAACCTCCGGGACACAAGAGACCCAGTACTTC; cdr3_aa: CASSVTSGTQETQYF
v_call: TRBV6-2/TRBV6-3; clone_size: NA; j_call: TRBJ2-4; d_call: NA; cdr3_nt: TGTGCCAGCAGTTACGGGCCCTGGGGCAAAAACATTCAGTACTTC; cdr3_aa: CASSYGPWGKNIQYF
v_call: TRBV6-6; clone_size: NA; j_call: TRBJ2-1; d_call: TRBD2; cdr3_nt: TGTGCCAGCAGTAAGCCGGGACTAGGTTACAATGAGCAGTTCTTC; cdr3_aa: CASSKPGLGYNEQFF
v_call: TRBV6-1; clone_size: once; j_call: TRBJ1-6; d_call: NA; cdr3_nt: TGTGCCAGCAGTGAATTTCTAGGGGGGTTATGGAATTCACCCCTCCACTTT; cdr3_aa: CASSEFLGGLWNSPLHF
v_call: TRBV7-8; clone_size: NA; j_call: TRBJ2-7; d_call: NA; cdr3_nt: TGTGCCAGCAGCTTAGCGAGGGGGGGAGGCTACGAGCAGTACTTC; cdr3_aa: CASSLARGGGYEQYF
v_call: TRBV18; clone_size: NA; j_call: TRBJ1-5; d_call: NA; cdr3_nt: TGTGCCAGCTCACCACAGGGCGCTGATAGCAATCAGCCCCAGCATTTT; cdr3_aa: CASSPQGADSNQPQHF
v_call: TRBV7-7; clone_size: NA; j_call: TRBJ2-2; d_call: TRBD2; cdr3_nt: TGTGCTAGCAGCTCCTTGTCCAGCGGGGGTGGCACCGGGGAGCTGTTTTTT; cdr3_aa: CASSSLSSGGGTGELFF
v_call: TRBV5-1; clone_size: once; j_call: TRBJ2-2; d_call: NA; cdr3_nt: TGCGCCAGCAGCCCTCAGGGAATTGGGAACACCGGGGAGCTGTTTTTT; cdr3_aa: CASSPQGIGNTGELFF
v_call: TRBV14; clone_size: once; j_call: TRBJ2-1; d_call: NA; cdr3_nt: NA; cdr3_aa: CASSQGFGQGNFF
v_call: TRBV7-3; clone_size: NA; j_call: TRBJ2-1; d_call: NA; cdr3_nt: TGTGCCAGCAGCTCGGGACCATTGATGGACAATGAGCAGTTCTTC; cdr3_aa: CASSSGPLMDNEQFF
v_call: TRBV6-2/TRBV6-3; clone_size: once; j_call: TRBJ2-7; d_call: TRBD1; cdr3_nt: TGTGCCAGCAGTCGGCTCCGCGGGACAGGAGGCGAGCAGTACTTC; cdr3_aa: CASSRLRGTGGEQYF
v_call: TRBV10-3; clone_size: NA; j_call: TRBJ1-5; d_call: TRBD1; cdr3_nt: TGTGCCATCAGTGAGCATGCAGGGGGCGGCAATCAGCCCCAGCATTTT; cdr3_aa: CAISEHAGGGNQPQHF
v_call: TRBV9; clone_size: NA; j_call: TRBJ2-2; d_call: TRBD1; cdr3_nt: TGTGCCAGCAGCGCTCCGGGACAGGGCCCCACCGGGGAGCTGTTTTTT; cdr3_aa: CASSAPGQGPTGELFF
v_call: TRBV10-3; clone_size: once; j_call: TRBJ1-5; d_call: TRBD1; cdr3_nt: TGTGCCATCAGTGCTAATACGGGACAGTATAGCAATCAGCCCCAGCATTTT; cdr3_aa: CAISANTGQYSNQPQHF
v_call: TRBV19; clone_size: NA; j_call: TRBJ2-7; d_call: TRBD2; cdr3_nt: TGTGCCAGTAGTATCTTGCGGGGGGGCTCCTACGAGCAGTACTTC; cdr3_aa: CASSILRGGSYEQYF